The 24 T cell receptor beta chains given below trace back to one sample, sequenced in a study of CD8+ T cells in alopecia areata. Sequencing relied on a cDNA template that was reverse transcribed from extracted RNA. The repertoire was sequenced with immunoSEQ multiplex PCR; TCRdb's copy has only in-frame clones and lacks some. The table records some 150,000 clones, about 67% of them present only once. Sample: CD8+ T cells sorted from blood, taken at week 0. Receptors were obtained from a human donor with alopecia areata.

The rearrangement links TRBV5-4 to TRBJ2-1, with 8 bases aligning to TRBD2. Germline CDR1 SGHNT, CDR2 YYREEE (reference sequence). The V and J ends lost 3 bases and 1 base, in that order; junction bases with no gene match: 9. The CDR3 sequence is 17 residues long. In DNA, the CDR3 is TGTGCCAGCAGCTCGCCGGGGGGGGAAGGTTCCTACAATGAGCAGTTCTTC. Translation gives CASSSPGGEGSYNEQFF. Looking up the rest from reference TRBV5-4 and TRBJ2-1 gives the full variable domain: ETGVTQSPTHLIKTRGQQVTLRCSSQSGHNTVSWYQQALGQGPQFIFQYYREEENGRGNFPPRFSGLQFPNYSSELNVNALELDDSALYLCASSSPGGEGSYNEQFFGPGTRLTVL.

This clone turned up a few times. The CDR3 reads CSVETGEGGEQYF. As DNA, the CDR3 is TGCAGCGTTGAGACAGGGGAGGGGGGCGAGCAGTACTTC. V gene TRBV29-1 combines with J gene TRBJ2-7; the D gene is possibly TRBD1 (8 bases). This CDR3 region has 13 residues. In germline, CDR1 is SQVTM, CDR2 ANQGSEA. V was clipped by 3 bases and J by 6 bases, with 15 bases between them.

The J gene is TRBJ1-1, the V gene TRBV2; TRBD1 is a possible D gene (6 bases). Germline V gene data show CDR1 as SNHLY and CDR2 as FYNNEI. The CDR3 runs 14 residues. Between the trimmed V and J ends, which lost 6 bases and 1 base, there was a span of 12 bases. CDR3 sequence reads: CASRGAQGNTEAFF. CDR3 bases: TGTGCCAGCAGGGGGGCACAGGGGAACACTGAAGCTTTCTTT.

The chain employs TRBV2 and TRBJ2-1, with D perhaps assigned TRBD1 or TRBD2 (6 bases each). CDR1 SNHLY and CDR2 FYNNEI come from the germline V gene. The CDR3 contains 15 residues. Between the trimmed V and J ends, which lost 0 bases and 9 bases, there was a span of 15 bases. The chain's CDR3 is CASSEALGGLSEQFF. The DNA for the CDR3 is TGTGCCAGCAGTGAAGCGCTTGGGGGGCTAAGTGAGCAGTTCTTC.

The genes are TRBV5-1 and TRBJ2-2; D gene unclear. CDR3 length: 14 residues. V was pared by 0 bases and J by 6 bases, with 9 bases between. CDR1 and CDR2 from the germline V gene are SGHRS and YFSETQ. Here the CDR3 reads CASSLDAGSGELFF. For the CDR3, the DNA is TGCGCCAGCAGCTTGGATGCTGGGTCCGGGGAGCTGTTTTTT.

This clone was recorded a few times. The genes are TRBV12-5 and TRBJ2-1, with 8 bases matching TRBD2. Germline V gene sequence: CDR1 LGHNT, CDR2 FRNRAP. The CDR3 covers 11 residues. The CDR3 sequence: CAGGDYNEQFF. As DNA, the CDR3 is TGTGCCGGGGGGGATTACAATGAGCAGTTCTTC.

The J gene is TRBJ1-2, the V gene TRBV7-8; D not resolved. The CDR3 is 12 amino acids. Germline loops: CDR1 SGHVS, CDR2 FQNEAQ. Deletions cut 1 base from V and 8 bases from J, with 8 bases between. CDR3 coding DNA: TGTGCCAGCAGCTTAGGGGCCAAGGGCTACACCTTC. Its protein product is CASSLGAKGYTF. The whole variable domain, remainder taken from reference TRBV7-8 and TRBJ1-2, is GAGVSQSPRYKVAKRGQDVALRCDPISGHVSLFWYQQALGQGPEFLTYFQNEAQLDKSGLPSDRFFAERPEGSVSTLKIQRTQQEDSAVYLCASSLGAKGYTFGSGTRLTVV.

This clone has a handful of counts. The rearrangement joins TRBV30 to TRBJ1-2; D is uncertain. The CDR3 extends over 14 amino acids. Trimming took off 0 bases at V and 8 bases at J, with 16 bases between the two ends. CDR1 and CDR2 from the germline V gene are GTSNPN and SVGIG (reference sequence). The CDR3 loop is CAWSVQLRLEGYTF. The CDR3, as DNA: TGTGCCTGGAGTGTACAACTCCGACTAGAAGGCTACACCTTC.

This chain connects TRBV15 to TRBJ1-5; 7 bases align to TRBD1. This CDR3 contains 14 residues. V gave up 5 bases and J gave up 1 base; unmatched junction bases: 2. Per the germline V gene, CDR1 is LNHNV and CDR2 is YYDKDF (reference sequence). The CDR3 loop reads CATSLDRSNQPQHF. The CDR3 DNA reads TGTGCCACCAGCCTGGACAGGAGCAATCAGCCCCAGCATTTT.

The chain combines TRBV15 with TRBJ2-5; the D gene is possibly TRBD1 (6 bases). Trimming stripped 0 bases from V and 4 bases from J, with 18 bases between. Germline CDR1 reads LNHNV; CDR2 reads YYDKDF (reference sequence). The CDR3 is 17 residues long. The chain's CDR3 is CATSRDLGQGTGETQYF. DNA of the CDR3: TGTGCCACCAGCAGAGATCTTGGTCAGGGGACCGGAGAGACCCAGTACTTC.

DNA for the CDR3: TGTGCCAGCAGCCAAGGACTAGCGGGGGGGCCCTGGGAGACCCAGTACTTC. The encoded protein is CASSQGLAGGPWETQYF. The chain joins TRBV7-2 to TRBJ2-5, with TRBD2 matching 15 bases. Trimming at V came to 5 bases and at J to 5 bases, leaving 9 bases not matched to a gene. CDR3 size: 17 residues. CDR1 is SGHTA, CDR2 FQGNSA, per germline. Supplemented by reference TRBV7-2 and TRBJ2-5, the full variable domain reads GAGVSQSPSNKVTEKGKDVELRCDPISGHTALYWYRQSLGQGLEFLIYFQGNSAPDKSGLPSDRFSAERTGGSVSTLTIQRTQQEDSAVYLCASSQGLAGGPWETQYFGPGTRLLVL.

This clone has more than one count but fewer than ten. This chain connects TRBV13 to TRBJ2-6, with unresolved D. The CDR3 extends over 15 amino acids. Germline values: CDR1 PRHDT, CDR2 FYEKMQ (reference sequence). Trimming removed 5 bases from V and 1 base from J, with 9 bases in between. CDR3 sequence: CASSLGLSGANVLTF. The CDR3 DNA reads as TGTGCCAGCAGCCTCGGCCTTTCTGGGGCCAACGTCCTGACTTTC.

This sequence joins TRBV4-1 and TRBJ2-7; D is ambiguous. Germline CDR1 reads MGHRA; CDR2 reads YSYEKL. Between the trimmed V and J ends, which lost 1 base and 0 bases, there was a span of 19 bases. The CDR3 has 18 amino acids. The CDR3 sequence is CASSQVPNLLSSSYEQYF. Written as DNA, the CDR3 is TGCGCCAGCAGCCAAGTCCCAAACCTGTTGAGTAGCTCCTACGAGCAGTACTTC.

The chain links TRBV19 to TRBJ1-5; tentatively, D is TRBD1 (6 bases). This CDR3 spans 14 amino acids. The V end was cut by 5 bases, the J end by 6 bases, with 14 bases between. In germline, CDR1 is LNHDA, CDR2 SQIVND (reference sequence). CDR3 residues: CASSLTQGFQPQHF. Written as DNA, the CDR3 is TGTGCCAGTAGTTTAACCCAGGGGTTTCAGCCCCAGCATTTT.

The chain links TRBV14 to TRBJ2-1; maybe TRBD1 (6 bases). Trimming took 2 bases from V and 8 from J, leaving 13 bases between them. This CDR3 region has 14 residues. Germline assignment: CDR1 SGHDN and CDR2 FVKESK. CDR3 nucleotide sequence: TGTGCCAGCAGCCAAAGCAGGGGATACGATGAGCAGTTCTTC. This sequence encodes CASSQSRGYDEQFF.

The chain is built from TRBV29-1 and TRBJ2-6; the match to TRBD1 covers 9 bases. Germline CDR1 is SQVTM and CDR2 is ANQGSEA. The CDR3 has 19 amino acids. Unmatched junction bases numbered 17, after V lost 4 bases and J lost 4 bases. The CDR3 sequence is CSVGKTGTGPPWGANVLTF. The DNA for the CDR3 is TGCAGCGTTGGGAAGACAGGGACAGGGCCACCGTGGGGGGCCAACGTCCTGACTTTC.

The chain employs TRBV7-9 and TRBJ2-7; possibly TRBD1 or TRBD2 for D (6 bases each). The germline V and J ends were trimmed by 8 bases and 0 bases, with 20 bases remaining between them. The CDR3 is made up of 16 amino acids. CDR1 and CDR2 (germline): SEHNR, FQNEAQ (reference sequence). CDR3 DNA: TGTGCCAGCGGGGGGCGGTCTGGGCAGTCCTCCTACGAGCAGTACTTC. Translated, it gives CASGGRSGQSSYEQYF.

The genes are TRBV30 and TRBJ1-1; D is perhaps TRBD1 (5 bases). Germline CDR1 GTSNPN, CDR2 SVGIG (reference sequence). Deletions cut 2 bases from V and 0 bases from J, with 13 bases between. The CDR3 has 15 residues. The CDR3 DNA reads TGTGCCTGGAGTCCCGGGGGAGAAATGAACACTGAAGCTTTCTTT. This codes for CAWSPGGEMNTEAFF.

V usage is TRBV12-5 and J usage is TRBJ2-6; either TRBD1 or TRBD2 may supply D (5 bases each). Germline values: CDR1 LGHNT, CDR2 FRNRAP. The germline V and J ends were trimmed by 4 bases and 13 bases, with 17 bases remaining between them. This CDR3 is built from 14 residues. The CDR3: CASGSTTGTLVLTF. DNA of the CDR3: TGTGCTAGTGGTTCAACAACCGGGACGCTTGTCCTGACTTTC.

Written as DNA, the CDR3 is TGTGCCAGCAGTTACTCTGGAAGTAACACTGAAGCTTTCTTT. Its protein is CASSYSGSNTEAFF. V is TRBV6-5 and J is TRBJ1-1; D gene ambiguous. The CDR3 has 14 amino acids. Trimming left V 0 bases short and J 2 bases short, with 7 bases between. Per germline, CDR1 MNHEY and CDR2 SVGAGI.

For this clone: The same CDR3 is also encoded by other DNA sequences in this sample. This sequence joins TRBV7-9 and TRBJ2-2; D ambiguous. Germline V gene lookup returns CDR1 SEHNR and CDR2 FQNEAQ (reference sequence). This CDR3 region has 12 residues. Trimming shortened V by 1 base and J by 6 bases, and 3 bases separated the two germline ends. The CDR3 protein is CASSLGPGELFF. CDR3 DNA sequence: TGTGCCAGCAGCTTAGGACCCGGGGAGCTGTTTTTT.

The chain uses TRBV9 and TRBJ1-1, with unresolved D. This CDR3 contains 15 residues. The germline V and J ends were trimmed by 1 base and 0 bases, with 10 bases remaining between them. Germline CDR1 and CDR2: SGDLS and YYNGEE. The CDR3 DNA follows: TGTGCCAGCAGCGTACGAGACCCCATGAACACTGAAGCTTTCTTT. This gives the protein CASSVRDPMNTEAFF.

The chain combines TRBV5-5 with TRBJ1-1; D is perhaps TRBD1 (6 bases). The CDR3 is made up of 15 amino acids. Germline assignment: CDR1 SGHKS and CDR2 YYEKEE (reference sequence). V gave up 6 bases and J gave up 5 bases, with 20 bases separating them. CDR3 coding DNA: TGTGCCAGCATCCTTGGGTTAGGGGGTGGGACTGAAGCTTTCTTT. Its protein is CASILGLGGGTEAFF.

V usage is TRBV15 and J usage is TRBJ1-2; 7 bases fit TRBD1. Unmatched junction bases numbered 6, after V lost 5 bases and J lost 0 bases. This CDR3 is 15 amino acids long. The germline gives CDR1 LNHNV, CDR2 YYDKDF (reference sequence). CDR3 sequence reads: CATSEVTGSNYGYTF. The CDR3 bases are TGTGCCACCAGCGAGGTGACAGGGTCTAACTATGGCTACACCTTC.